The clone carrying this TCR beta chain was found many times. What it binds is unknown. The CDR3 totals 13 residues. After removal of 6 bases from V and 2 bases from J, the junction contained 3 bases not matched to a gene. These data are taken from a study of T cells in Graves' hyperthyroidism and ophthalmopathy. For the study at large: Prior to any treatment, at the point of initial diagnosis, peripheral blood was collected. Findings and caveats of the study: Model output signaled ophthalmopathy a median roughly 6 months ahead of onset.

Amplification targeted TCR beta CDR3 regions from RNA transcripts. The study used the HTBI primer set for a first-round RT-PCR of the TCR CDR3. TCRdb fed the multiplex PCR reads into MiXCR, producing one record per CDR3 protein. The repertoire consists of roughly 180,000 distinct CDR3 sequences, with less than 10% occurring once and the leading ten covering approximately 24%. Progressors' blood was drawn at hyperthyroidism diagnosis, before ophthalmopathy symptoms. The source material was blood. The TCR originated in a woman aged 18-30 years with Graves' hyperthyroidism that later progressed to Graves' ophthalmopathy. V and J are TRBV12-3 or TRBV12-4 and TRBJ1-2; 7 bases align to TRBD1. CDR3 in DNA: TGTGCCAGCAGCCGACAGGGCAACTATGGCTACACCTTC. Protein sequence: CASSRQGNYGYTF.